The present entry profiles one T cell receptor beta chain with its context. The data were obtained in a study of PD-L1 blockade in urothelial cancer. Across the study: Male sex and bladder-origin urothelial cancer characterized about 85% of the 29 patients.

Method: immunoSEQ multiplex PCR; TCRdb's copy keeps in-frame clones and lacks some. The sample records 38,000 or so clones, around 88% being singletons. Trimming pared 0 bases from V and 1 base from J, leaving 6 bases between. Germline-derived CDR1 and CDR2 are MRHNA and SNTAGT. The CDR3 runs to 14 residues. The sequence was collected from a man aged 60-69 years with urothelial cancer. The specimen was PBMCs, collected around atezolizumab (anti-PD-L1) treatment. The genes are TRBV6-4 and TRBJ1-1; D might be TRBD1 (6 bases). CDR3 DNA sequence: TGTGCCAGCAGTGACTCGGACAGGAACACTGAAGCTTTCTTT. This translates into CASSDSDRNTEAFF.